This T cell receptor (beta chain) is from a study of cytotoxic CD8 clonotypes in ibrutinib-treated CLL. Study information: The cohort had over nine relapsed/refractory and roughly 15 treatment-naive patients, some 17 IGHV unmutated. Productive templates averaged approximately 250,000 per sample, and productive rearrangements 80,000 to 95,000. Study outcomes and limitations: Sampling times, which were not matched between the groups, differed between sustained-remission patients and progressing patients.

The targeted sequencing depth was 1 in 200,000 to 1 in 1 million T cells. Libraries were prepared by immunoSEQ multiplex PCR; TCRdb keeps only in-frame clonotypes and omits some of them. The sample holds more than 55,000 clones, 71% seen once. There are 19 residues in the CDR3. The germline V gene has CDR1 SGHTA and CDR2 FQGNSA. J was trimmed by 4 bases and V by 5 bases; bases with no gene match: 15. A remark on this clone: Its antigen is not known.

The V call is TRBV7-2, the J call TRBJ2-1; TRBD2 agrees at 12 bases. The receptor comes from a human donor with chronic lymphocytic leukemia. The sample here was PBMCs, taken after 12 months of ibrutinib treatment. The CDR3 spells CASSLKGLAGARVYNEQFF. CDR3 sequence (DNA): TGTGCCAGCAGCCTGAAGGGACTAGCGGGTGCCAGGGTTTACAATGAGCAGTTCTTC.